Below, one T cell receptor beta chain is given with its context. These data originate in a study of blood T cell repertoires in COVID-19. Across the whole study: The samples span acute and convalescent COVID-19 from the United States, Italy and Spain.

V shed 4 bases, J shed 2 bases, and the junction held 3 bases outside the gene matches. The CDR3 loop spans 15 amino acids. The germline V gene has CDR1 SGHRS and CDR2 YFSETQ. Cohorts were assigned according to the clinical history that participants reported. TCRdb's copy holds only in-frame clones and misses some; the assay was immunoSEQ multiplex PCR. The repertoire includes roughly 430,000 clones, around nine tenths of them detected once, and about 1.4% sits in the top ten. This receptor was identified in a woman aged 18-29 years who had been exposed to COVID-19. Sequencing was carried out using PBMCs or T cells enriched from blood (not recorded which). This chain joins TRBV5-1 and TRBJ1-4; 9 nucleotides line up with TRBD1. CDR3 sequence: CASSPGQGTNEKLFF. The CDR3 nucleotides read TGCGCCAGCAGCCCAGGACAGGGGACTAATGAAAAACTGTTTTTT.